The entry below describes one TCR beta chain. Trimming removed 10 bases at V and 3 bases at J, with 13 bases between. CDR1 is LNHNV and CDR2 is YYDKDF in the germline V gene (reference sequence). This CDR3 contains 13 residues. The data are from a study of beta chain features in type 1 diabetes. Expressed TCRB transcripts were sequenced, since all the RNA that had been isolated was reverse transcribed. Some clones are missing from TCRdb's copy, which holds only in-frame ones; the method was immunoSEQ multiplex PCR. This table has around 430,000 clones, about 30% appearing once. This sequence was found in a young man in good health. Sequenced material: naive CD4+ T cells from blood. The V call is TRBV15, the J call TRBJ1-5; the D gene is possibly TRBD1 (5 bases). CDR3 protein: CAIGAVPNQPQHF. DNA for the CDR3: TGTGCCATCGGGGCCGTCCCCAATCAGCCCCAGCATTTT.